One TCR beta chain is described in this entry. Its antigen is not yet known. Base quality data are lacking; no much larger clone is found one base away. Library preparation used the immunoSEQ multiplex PCR assay. For the multiplex PCR, a mixture combining 60 forward primers for TCR Vbeta segments and 13 reverse primers for TCR Jbeta segments was used. A multiplex PCR assay on genomic DNA amplified the CDR3 region of rearranged TCR beta genes. The amplified TCR beta libraries were sequenced on the Illumina HiSeq System as 87-base-pair reads. Processing in the source paper ran as follows. A later analysis tallied 70 million to 100 million unique TCR beta chains across the 550 to 850 repertoires, and some 10 million of those chains were shared by two or more donors. To remove PCR and sequencing errors, raw reads were error-corrected and collapsed into unique sequences using a nearest-neighbor algorithm that merged closely related sequences. CDR3 sequences were aligned to IMGT reference sequences to assign V, D and J gene segments. For a sequence to be retained, at least a six-nucleotide match to both a V gene segment and a J gene segment was required. A rearrangement counted as productive if the CDR3 had no stop codons and remained in frame with V and J, and every other rearrangement counted as non-productive. Following IMGT convention, CDR3 was defined as the stretch from the second conserved V-encoded cysteine up to the conserved J-encoded phenylalanine. Sequences without an unambiguous match to a single V gene segment were excluded from the earlier analysis of about 600 of the donors. In an earlier analysis of approximately 610 of the donors, V segments were called functional above 56.7% productive rearrangements and were called segregating when the between-donor standard deviation exceeded 5%. A statistical classification framework was developed to diagnose cytomegalovirus status using the catalog of TCR beta chain sequences. A later analysis assigned V and J genes by comparing TCR nucleotide sequences with IMGT/GENE-DB human TR gene sequences. Using the TCRdist pipeline, a later analysis assigned CDR3 sequences along with most-parsimonious VDJ recombination scenarios. In a later analysis, each TCR beta chain was defined by its CDR3 amino acid sequence together with its V-gene family, and reads lacking a unique V-gene family were excluded. In a later analysis, around 650 highly shared, low-generation-probability nucleotide sequences were removed to address suspected cross-contamination and a sequencing artifact. In a later analysis, a clonal expansion index was calculated for each public chain from normalized within-repertoire ranks of inferred template counts. In a later analysis, generation probabilities were computed using a VDJ recombination model fitted to out-of-frame rearrangements, and the results were checked against IGoR. In a later analysis, TCR-TCR, TCR-HLA and TCR-CMV co-occurrence was scored with hypergeometric tests, and a repertoire-size bias correction was applied to TCR pairs. False discovery rates were estimated in a later analysis by permuting HLA or CMV assignments 20 times. In a later analysis, co-occurring TCRs were grouped using DBSCAN, and TCRdist sequence similarity was added for clustering within HLA-allele-positive subsets. Repertoires with fewer than 30,000 or more than 120,000 public chains, plus five repertoires with anomalous nucleotide sharing, were excluded from co-occurrence clustering. TCRdb re-hosts the immuneACCESS table, in-frame sequences only. Its copies lack some clones; in the studies checked, an unresolved V gene accounts for under half of them, and the cause for the rest is not known. V and J calls and clone size come straight from that table; D and trimming were deduced from the DNA. The sample table lists under 200,000 clones, 80% to 85% of them with a count of one. Around 1% of the sample rests with the top ten.

The cohort comprised around 700 healthy bone marrow donors. At the time of sampling, all cohort members were nominally healthy, though unrecorded immune exposures were likely present. The donor tested CMV seronegative and was one of the 352 seronegative cohort members. A peripheral blood sample was provided by each donor, and peripheral blood mononuclear cells were used for TCR beta sequencing. The Qiagen DNeasy Blood Extraction Kit was used to extract genomic DNA from the blood cell samples. Trimming costs V 1 base and J 1 base, and their ends lie 9 bases apart. Via the germline V gene, CDR1 is SGHRS and CDR2 YFSETQ. Reading from cysteine to phenylalanine, the CDR3 counts 15 amino acids. Only CDR3 DNA is held: 45 bases, read in frame from base 1. This entry comes from a study of cytomegalovirus exposure and HLA in healthy donors (dated by TCRdb to 2016 to 2017). With regard to the full study: An earlier analysis of 587 of the donors reported roughly 270 Gb of sequence data and 117 million unique TCR beta sequences from 150 million to 200 million T cells. HLA typing included class I and class II loci at four-digit resolution. Rather than drawing on any new phenotypic data, the later analysis identified candidate immune exposures from TCR beta sequences and the way those sequences occurred across donors. The study profiled the T cell repertoires of under 850 subjects by immunosequencing and related them to cytomegalovirus serostatus. An early release that covered fewer than 750 HLA-typed donors contained about 300 gigabases of sequencing data and tens of millions of unique TCR sequences. A later genetic analysis took genome-wide SNP genotypes for about three fifths of the roughly 670 donors and used that subset as a discovery cohort. Roughly 5 DR-DQ haplotypes were handled as single units for association and clustering, since linkage in the cohort was strong. Among roughly 400 genotyped donors of the cohort, an average of about 240,000 unique TCR beta nucleotide sequences was sequenced per donor, of which 15% to 20% were non-productive. Among the roughly 400 genotyped donors, around 81% belonged to the genetic ancestry cluster associated with self-reported Caucasian donors. The study aimed to test whether signatures of past pathogen exposure could be identified by cataloging public T cell receptors. Along with the roughly 610-subject first cohort, a separate validation cohort of roughly 110 different subjects was used. Every discovery cohort repertoire had been produced on one sequencing platform. To decide whether each TCR beta V gene segment behaved as functional or pseudogenic, an earlier analysis of nearly 600 of the donors relied on high-throughput TCR beta sequencing. The number of donors typed differed by locus, with roughly 620-630 for A, B, C, DRB1 and DQB1, 522 for DQA1, 600 to 610 for DPA1, and over 400 for DPB1. Donor age, sex, ethnicity and CMV serostatus were compiled together with the repertoire data. High-throughput TCR immunosequencing, statistical association of individual TCRs with disease status, and machine learning were combined to predict cytomegalovirus infection status. A later analysis re-analyzed previously published TCR beta repertoires from roughly 600 donors and added high-resolution HLA genotyping to study TCR occurrence patterns.

The study at large found these results: Several of the top co-occurrence clusters appeared to be linked to parvovirus B19, influenza, CMV and Epstein-Barr virus, according to a later analysis. In vitro tests confirmed that three of the cytomegalovirus-associated TCR beta chains recognize cytomegalovirus antigens. In a later analysis, more than 15,000 TCR beta sequences were associated with specific HLA alleles at a false discovery rate of 0.05. HLA typing was unavailable for some donors at each locus, so association tests used only the typed subset. Presence/absence analyses assumed roughly uniform sequencing depth across donors, an assumption that may not hold. In the study, roughly 160 TCR beta chains were listed as associated with cytomegalovirus. A later analysis found that TCR association rates varied across HLA loci, with DRB1 alleles showing the most associated TCRs and HLA-C alleles the fewest. A cluster of highly shared sequence variants was judged likely to represent a technical artifact of the sequencing pipeline. Assigning TCR associations to individual alleles was difficult when HLA alleles, especially DR and DQ, strongly co-occurred. Linkage disequilibrium might explain the correlated functional status among segregating V segments, but an unknown experimental factor could not be ruled out. In a later genetic analysis, a missense DCLRE1C variant was associated with V-gene and J-gene trimming of TCR beta chains, and the association was replicated in an independent cohort. CMV serostatus was the only immune exposure information available for the cohort. A later analysis found that most CMV-associated TCR beta chains appeared HLA-restricted, with HLA associations seemingly driven largely by CMV exposure. According to the authors, the approach could potentially be generalized to other disease states and immunological phenotypes. This cohort had only TCR beta chains sequenced, and the lack of alpha or paired-chain data limited which features could be detected. A further reported finding was that TCR beta sequences accurately predicted the HLA-A and HLA-B alleles for most subjects in the first cohort. In a later analysis, HLA-associated TCR beta chains were found to be more clonally expanded and to have lower generation probabilities than equally common non-associated chains. Some IMGT-functional V segments, including TRBV6-2 and TRBV6-3, could not be told apart with the 87-base-pair reads, so those segments were excluded. A later genetic analysis reported fewer N-insertions in productive TCRs among donors in an Asian-associated ancestry cluster than the 666-donor mean. Cytomegalovirus status was reported to be diagnosed by the classifier with high specificity and sensitivity in both the original and validation cohorts. The earlier analysis of approximately 590 of the donors excluded fewer than 20 rarely observed V segments, including chromosome 9 orphons, because counts were too low. In an earlier analysis of fewer than 700 of the donors, most TCR beta V segments appeared in productive rearrangements about 87% or about 30% of the time, broadly matching IMGT annotations. Across donors, most TCR sequences were observed very rarely, whereas some public TCRs were present in many individuals.

Input material: PBMCs. The rearrangement combines TRBV5-1 with TRBJ2-1, and the D gene may be TRBD2, 6 bases matching. The sequence was obtained from a man aged 25 to 40 in good health and CMV-seronegative. The CDR3 region: CASSLYSGSYNEQFF. The DNA is as follows: TGCGCCAGCAGCTTGTATAGCGGTTCCTACAATGAGCAGTTCTTC.